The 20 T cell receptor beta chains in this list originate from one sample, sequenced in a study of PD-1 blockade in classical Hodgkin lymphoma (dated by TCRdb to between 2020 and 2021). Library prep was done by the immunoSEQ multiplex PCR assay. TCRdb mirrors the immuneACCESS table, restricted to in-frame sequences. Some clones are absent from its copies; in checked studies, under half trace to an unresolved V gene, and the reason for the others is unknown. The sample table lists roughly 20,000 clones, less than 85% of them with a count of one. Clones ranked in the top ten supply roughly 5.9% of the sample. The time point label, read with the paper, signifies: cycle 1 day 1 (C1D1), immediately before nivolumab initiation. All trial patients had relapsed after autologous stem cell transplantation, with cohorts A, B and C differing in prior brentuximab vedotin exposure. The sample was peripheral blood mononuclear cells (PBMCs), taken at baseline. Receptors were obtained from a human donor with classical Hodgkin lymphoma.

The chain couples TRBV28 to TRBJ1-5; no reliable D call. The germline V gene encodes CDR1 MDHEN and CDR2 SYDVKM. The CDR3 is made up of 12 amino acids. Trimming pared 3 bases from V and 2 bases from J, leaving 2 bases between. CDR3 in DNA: TGTGCCAGCAGTTTTGGCAATCAGCCCCAGCATTTT. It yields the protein CASSFGNQPQHF.

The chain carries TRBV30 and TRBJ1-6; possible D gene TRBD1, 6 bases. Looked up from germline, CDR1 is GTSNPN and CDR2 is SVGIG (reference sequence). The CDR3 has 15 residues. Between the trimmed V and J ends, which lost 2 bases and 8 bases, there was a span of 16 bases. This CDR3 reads CAWSSYRVEYSPLHF. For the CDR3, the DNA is TGTGCCTGGAGTTCCTACAGGGTTGAATATTCACCCCTCCACTTT.

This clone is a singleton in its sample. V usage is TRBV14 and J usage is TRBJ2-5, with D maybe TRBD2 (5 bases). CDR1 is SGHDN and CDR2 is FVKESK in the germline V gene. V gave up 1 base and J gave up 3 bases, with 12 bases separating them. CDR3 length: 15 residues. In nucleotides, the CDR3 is TGTGCCAGCAGCCAAGGCAGAACGGGGAAAGAGACCCAGTACTTC. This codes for CASSQGRTGKETQYF. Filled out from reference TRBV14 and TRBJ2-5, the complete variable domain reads EAGVTQFPSHSVIEKGQTVTLRCDPISGHDNLYWYRRVMGKEIKFLLHFVKESKQDESGMPNNRFLAERTGGTYSTLKVQPAELEDSGVYFCASSQGRTGKETQYFGPGTRLLVL.

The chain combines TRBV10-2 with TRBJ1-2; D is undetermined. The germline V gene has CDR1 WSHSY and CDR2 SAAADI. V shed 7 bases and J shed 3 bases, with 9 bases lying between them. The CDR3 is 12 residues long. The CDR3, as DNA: TGCGCCAGCAACGAACGGGACTATGGCTACACCTTC. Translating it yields CASNERDYGYTF.

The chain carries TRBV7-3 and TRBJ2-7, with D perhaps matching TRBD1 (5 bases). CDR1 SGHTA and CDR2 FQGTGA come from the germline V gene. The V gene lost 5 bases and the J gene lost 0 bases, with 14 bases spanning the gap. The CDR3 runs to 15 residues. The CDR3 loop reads CASSPDSTYSYEQYF. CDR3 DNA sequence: TGTGCCAGCAGCCCAGACAGTACCTACTCCTACGAGCAGTACTTC.

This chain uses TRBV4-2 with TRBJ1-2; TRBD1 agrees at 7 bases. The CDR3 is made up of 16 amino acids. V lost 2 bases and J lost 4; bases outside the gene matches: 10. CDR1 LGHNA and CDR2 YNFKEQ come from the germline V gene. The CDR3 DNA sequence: TGTGCCAGCAGCCAACCTCGGGCCAGGGGGATCTATGGCTACACCTTC. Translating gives CASSQPRARGIYGYTF.

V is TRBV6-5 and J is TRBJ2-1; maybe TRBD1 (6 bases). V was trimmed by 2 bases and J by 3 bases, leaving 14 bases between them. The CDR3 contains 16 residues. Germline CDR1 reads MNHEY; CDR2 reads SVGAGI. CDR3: CASSYNVGGIYNEQFF. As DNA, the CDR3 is TGTGCCAGCAGTTACAACGTTGGGGGCATCTACAATGAGCAGTTCTTC.

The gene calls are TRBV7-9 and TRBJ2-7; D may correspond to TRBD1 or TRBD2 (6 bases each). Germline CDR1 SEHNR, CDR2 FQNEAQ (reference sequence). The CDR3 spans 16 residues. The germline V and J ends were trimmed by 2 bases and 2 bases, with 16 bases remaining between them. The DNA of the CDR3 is TGTGCCAGCAGCTTACCCGTGGCGGGACACACCTACGAGCAGTACTTC. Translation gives CASSLPVAGHTYEQYF.

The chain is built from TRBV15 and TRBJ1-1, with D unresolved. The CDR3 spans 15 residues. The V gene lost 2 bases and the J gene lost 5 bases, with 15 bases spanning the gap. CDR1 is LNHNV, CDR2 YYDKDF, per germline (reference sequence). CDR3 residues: CATSRFRRQDTEAFF. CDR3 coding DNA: TGTGCCACCAGCAGATTTCGGAGGCAGGATACTGAAGCTTTCTTT.

The chain's CDR3 is CATTRGPLETQYF. CDR3 nucleotides: TGTGCCACTACGAGGGGTCCCCTGGAGACCCAGTACTTC. V is TRBV2 and J is TRBJ2-5; D assignment may be TRBD1 or TRBD2 (5 bases each). Germline V gene data show CDR1 as SNHLY and CDR2 as FYNNEI. Trimming took 10 bases from V and 5 from J, leaving 17 bases between them. CDR3 length equals 13 residues.

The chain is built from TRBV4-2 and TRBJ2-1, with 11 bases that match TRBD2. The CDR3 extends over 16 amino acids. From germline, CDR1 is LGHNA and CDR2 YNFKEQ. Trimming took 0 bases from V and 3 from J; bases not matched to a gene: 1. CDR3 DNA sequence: TGTGCCAGCAGCCAAGATGGGACTAGCGGCTACAATGAGCAGTTCTTC. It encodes CASSQDGTSGYNEQFF.

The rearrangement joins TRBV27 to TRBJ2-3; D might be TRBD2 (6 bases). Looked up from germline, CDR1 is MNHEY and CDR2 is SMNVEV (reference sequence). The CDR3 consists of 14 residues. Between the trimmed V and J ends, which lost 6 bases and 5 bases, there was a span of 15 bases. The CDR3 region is CASRRGSLLDTQYF. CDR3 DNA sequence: TGTGCCAGCAGGCGGGGTAGCCTGCTAGATACGCAGTATTTT.

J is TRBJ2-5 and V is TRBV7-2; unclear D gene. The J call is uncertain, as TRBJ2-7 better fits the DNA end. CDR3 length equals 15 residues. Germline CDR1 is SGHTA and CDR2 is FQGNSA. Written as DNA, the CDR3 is TGTGCCAGCAGCACAGTGGCCCATTTGTCCTACGAGCAGTACTTC. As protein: CASSTVAHLSYEQYF.

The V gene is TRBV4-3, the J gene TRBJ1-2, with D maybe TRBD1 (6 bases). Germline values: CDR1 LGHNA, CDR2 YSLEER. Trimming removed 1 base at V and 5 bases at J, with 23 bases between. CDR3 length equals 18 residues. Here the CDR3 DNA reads TGCGCCAGCAGCCAAGGGAGCTTTACACAGGGCGCCCCATATGGCTACACCTTC. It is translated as CASSQGSFTQGAPYGYTF.

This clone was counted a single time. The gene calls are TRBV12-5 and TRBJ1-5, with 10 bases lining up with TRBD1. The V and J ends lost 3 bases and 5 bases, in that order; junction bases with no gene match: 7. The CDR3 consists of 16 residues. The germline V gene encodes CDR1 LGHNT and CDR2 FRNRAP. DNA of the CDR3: TGTGCTAGTGGTTTCATCCCGGACAGGGGGGATCAGCCCCAGCATTTT. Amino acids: CASGFIPDRGDQPQHF. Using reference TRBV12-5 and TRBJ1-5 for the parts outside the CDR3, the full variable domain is DARVTQTPRHKVTEMGQEVTMRCQPILGHNTVFWYRQTMMQGLELLAYFRNRAPLDDSGMPKDRFSAEMPDATLATLKIQPSEPRDSAVYFCASGFIPDRGDQPQHFGDGTRLSIL.

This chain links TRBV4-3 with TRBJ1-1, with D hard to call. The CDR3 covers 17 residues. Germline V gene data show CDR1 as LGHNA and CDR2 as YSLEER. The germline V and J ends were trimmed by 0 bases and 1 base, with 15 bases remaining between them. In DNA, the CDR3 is TGCGCCAGCAGCCAAGATTTCAGCCCCCTGGGGAACACTGAAGCTTTCTTT. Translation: CASSQDFSPLGNTEAFF.

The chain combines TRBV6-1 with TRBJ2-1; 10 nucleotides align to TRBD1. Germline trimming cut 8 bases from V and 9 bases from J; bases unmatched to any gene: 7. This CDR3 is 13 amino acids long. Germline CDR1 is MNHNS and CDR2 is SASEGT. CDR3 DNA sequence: TGTGCCAGCGGGCGACAGGGGGCGTTTGAGCAGTTCTTC. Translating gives CASGRQGAFEQFF.

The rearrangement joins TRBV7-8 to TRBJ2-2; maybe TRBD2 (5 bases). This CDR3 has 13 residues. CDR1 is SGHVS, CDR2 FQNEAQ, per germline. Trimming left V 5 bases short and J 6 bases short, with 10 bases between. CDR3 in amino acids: CASSQRASGELFF. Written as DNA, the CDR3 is TGTGCCAGCAGCCAGAGGGCGTCCGGGGAGCTGTTTTTT.

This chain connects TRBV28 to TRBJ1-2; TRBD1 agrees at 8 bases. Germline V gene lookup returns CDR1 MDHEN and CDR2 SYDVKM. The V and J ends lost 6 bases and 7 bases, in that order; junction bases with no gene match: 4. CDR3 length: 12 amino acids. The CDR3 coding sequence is TGTGCCAGCAGCCGACAGGGGTCTGGCTACACCTTC. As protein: CASSRQGSGYTF.

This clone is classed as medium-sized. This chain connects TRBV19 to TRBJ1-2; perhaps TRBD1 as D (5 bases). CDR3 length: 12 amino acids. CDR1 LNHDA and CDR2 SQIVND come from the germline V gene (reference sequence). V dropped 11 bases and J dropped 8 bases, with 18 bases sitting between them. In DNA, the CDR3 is TGTGCCTCCCAAGAAGGGGCGTGGGGCTACACCTTC. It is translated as CASQEGAWGYTF.